These 14 T cell receptor beta chains were sequenced from one sample in a study of T cell repertoires in cytomegalovirus infection. TCRdb processed the reads anew with MiXCR; each CDR3 protein has one entry. The repertoire holds 300,000 or so distinct CDR3 sequences, with around 10% as singletons. Sequenced material: PBMCs. These TCRs come from a human donor in good health (CMV status not recorded). Some clones in this sample may be carry-over from other donors' samples.

V and J are TRBV7-9 and TRBJ2-7; 7 bases agree with TRBD1. The junction had 4 bases not matched to a gene; V was cut back by 2 bases and J by 0 bases. Germline lookup yields CDR1 SEHNR and CDR2 FQNEAQ (reference sequence). This CDR3 has 15 residues. Here the CDR3 DNA reads TGTGCCAGCAGCTTACTACAGGGGAGCTCCTACGAGCAGTACTTC. Translation gives CASSLLQGSSYEQYF.

This clonotype was recorded once. A much more abundant neighbour one base away suggests this may be a read error. The chain joins TRBV7-4 to TRBJ1-1, with no clear D. Per germline, CDR1 SGHVT and CDR2 SQSDAQ. V gave up 4 bases and J gave up 7 bases, with 13 bases separating them. The CDR3 spans 13 residues. DNA of the CDR3: TGTGCCAGCAGCTCAGCACTTGGCTTTGAAGCTTTCTTT. Encoded protein: CASSSALGFEAFF.

A few counts support this clonotype. V is TRBV19 and J is TRBJ2-5; D is undetermined. The CDR3 is made up of 12 amino acids. CDR1 and CDR2 from the germline V gene are LNHDA and SQIVND (reference sequence). Trimming removed 1 base at V and 5 bases at J, with 5 bases between. CDR3 in amino acids: CASSIGRETQYF. In nucleotides, the CDR3 is TGTGCCAGTAGTATAGGTCGGGAGACCCAGTACTTC. The full variable domain, with the rest looked up from reference TRBV19 and TRBJ2-5, is DGGITQSPKYLFRKEGQNVTLSCEQNLNHDAMYWYRQDPGQGLRLIYYSQIVNDFQKGDIAEGYSVSREKKESFPLTVTSAQKNPTAFYLCASSIGRETQYFGPGTRLLVL.

This clonotype was recorded many times. The gene calls are TRBV5-1 and TRBJ1-2; tentatively, D is TRBD1 (6 bases). CDR1 is SGHRS, CDR2 YFSETQ, per germline. The ends were cut back, 0 bases at V and 0 bases at J, with 12 bases in the middle. The CDR3 runs 16 residues. CDR3 loop: CASSLEGGLTNYGYTF. The DNA of the CDR3 is TGCGCCAGCAGCTTGGAGGGGGGGCTCACTAACTATGGCTACACCTTC.

This clonotype was seen ten or more times. The chain joins TRBV10-3 to TRBJ1-1; 7 bases are shared with TRBD1. CDR1 is ENHRY and CDR2 is SYGVKD in the germline V gene. The CDR3 runs to 14 residues. V was pared by 4 bases and J by 1 base, with 3 bases of the junction left unmatched. CDR3 sequence reads: CAISVGTANTEAFF. The CDR3 DNA reads TGTGCCATCAGTGTGGGGACAGCGAACACTGAAGCTTTCTTT.

This clonotype was counted ten times or more. The rearrangement uses TRBV7-9 and TRBJ2-4, with unresolved D. CDR1 and CDR2 from the germline V gene are SEHNR and FQNEAQ (reference sequence). The CDR3 consists of 16 residues. The ends were cut back, 5 bases at V and 0 bases at J, with 14 bases in the middle. CDR3 residues: CASSPSGVPAKNIQYF. DNA for the CDR3: TGTGCCAGCAGCCCATCGGGCGTGCCAGCCAAAAACATTCAGTACTTC. The complete variable domain, with remaining parts taken from reference TRBV7-9 and TRBJ2-4, reads DTGVSQNPRHKITKRGQNVTFRCDPISEHNRLYWYRQTLGQGPEFLTYFQNEAQLEKSRLLSDRFSAERPKGSFSTLEIQRTEQGDSAMYLCASSPSGVPAKNIQYFGAGTRLSVL.

This chain joins TRBV5-5 and TRBJ1-5; D unresolved. The CDR3 spans 15 residues. Deletions cut 1 base from V and 3 bases from J, with 11 bases between. Germline CDR1 and CDR2: SGHKS and YYEKEE (reference sequence). This chain's CDR3 is CASSLNPTNNQPQHF. CDR3 DNA sequence: TGTGCCAGCAGCTTGAACCCTACTAACAATCAGCCCCAGCATTTT.

This clonotype was seen at least ten times. The chain uses TRBV7-2 and TRBJ2-5; no clear D gene. CDR3 size: 13 residues. In germline, CDR1 is SGHTA, CDR2 FQGNSA. Trimming stripped 5 bases from V and 5 bases from J, with 12 bases between. The CDR3 here is CASSPPNRETQYF. CDR3 nucleotide sequence: TGTGCCAGCAGCCCGCCCAATCGGGAGACCCAGTACTTC.

At least ten counts were recorded for this clonotype. J is TRBJ1-5 and V is TRBV2; a weak D match, TRBD1 (5 bases). CDR3 length: 16 amino acids. CDR1 SNHLY and CDR2 FYNNEI come from the germline V gene. V lost 6 bases and J lost 6, with 21 bases in between. CDR3 in amino acids: CASRSFPGPSSQPQHF. CDR3 nucleotides: TGTGCCAGCAGGTCCTTTCCGGGACCTTCCTCTCAGCCCCAGCATTTT. The full variable domain, in which reference TRBV2 and TRBJ1-5 provide the parts outside the CDR3, is EPEVTQTPSHQVTQMGQEVILRCVPISNHLYFYWYRQILGQKVEFLVSFYNNEISEKSEIFDDQFSVERPDGSNFTLKIRSTKLEDSAMYFCASRSFPGPSSQPQHFGDGTRLSIL.

This clonotype appeared many times. The chain carries TRBV27 and TRBJ2-5; D possibly corresponds to TRBD1 (5 bases). Trimming pared 7 bases from V and 2 bases from J, leaving 17 bases between. The CDR3 extends over 15 amino acids. Germline V gene lookup returns CDR1 MNHEY and CDR2 SMNVEV (reference sequence). The CDR3 sequence: CASISWSGAQETQYF. The CDR3 nucleotides are TGTGCCAGCATCTCGTGGAGTGGGGCACAAGAGACCCAGTACTTC.

This clonotype turned up a few times. The chain links TRBV28 to TRBJ2-7, with TRBD1 matching over 8 bases. With 3 bases clipped from V and 5 bases from J, the junction kept 9 bases outside the gene matches. This CDR3 region has 15 residues. CDR1 is MDHEN and CDR2 is SYDVKM in the germline V gene. The DNA for the CDR3 is TGTGCCAGCAGTTTGGCAGGGGGCGTCTCTAACGAGCAGTACGTC. This encodes CASSLAGGVSNEQYV.

The J gene is TRBJ1-1, the V gene TRBV6-2 or TRBV6-3; D unclear. The V end lost 5 bases, the J end lost 4 bases, and 8 bases lay between the germline ends. Germline CDR1 MNHEY, CDR2 SVGEGT. The CDR3 consists of 12 residues. The CDR3 nucleotides are TGTGCCAGCAGTCACCCTAGCACTGAAGCTTTCTTT. Translation: CASSHPSTEAFF.

In this sample, this clonotype turned up many times. CDR3 nucleotides: TGTGCCATCAGTGAGGGACCGACTTCTGGGGCCAACGTCCTGACTTTC. Its protein product is CAISEGPTSGANVLTF. This chain connects TRBV10-3 to TRBJ2-6; D gene ambiguous. Trimming shortened V by 2 bases and J by 1 base, and 9 bases separated the two germline ends. The CDR3 covers 16 residues. Germline V gene data show CDR1 as ENHRY and CDR2 as SYGVKD.

This clonotype was recorded at least ten times. The chain combines TRBV6-5 with TRBJ2-5; D gene unclear. The CDR3 is 13 amino acids. V lost 6 bases and J 4 bases, leaving 12 bases between the germline ends. CDR1 MNHEY and CDR2 SVGAGI come from the germline V gene. CDR3 nucleotides: TGTGCCAGCAGACCCCGCGAGGCAGAGACCCAGTACTTC. This encodes CASRPREAETQYF.